The 28 T cell receptor beta chains below come from one sample, sequenced in a study of blood T cell repertoires in COVID-19 (dated by TCRdb to 2019 to 2021). Receptor libraries were prepared by the immunoSEQ multiplex PCR assay. TCRdb provides this immuneACCESS table in a form limited to in-frame rearrangements. Some clones are lacking; in checked studies, under half of them reflect an unresolved V gene, and why the rest are absent is not known. Present in this sample are about 280,000 clones, around 93% of which were seen just once. The leading ten clones occupy 2.8% of the sample. Specimen: PBMCs or T cells enriched from blood (not recorded which). These receptors originate from a middle-aged man who had been exposed to COVID-19.

The J gene is TRBJ2-5, the V gene TRBV5-1; TRBD2 aligns across 8 bases. The ends lost 1 base at V and 1 base at J; junction bases unmatched: 6. This CDR3 has 16 amino acids. Per germline, CDR1 SGHRS and CDR2 YFSETQ. The CDR3: CASSLLGLGGQETQYF. The DNA for the CDR3 is TGCGCCAGCAGCTTGCTGGGACTAGGTGGCCAAGAGACCCAGTACTTC.

V gene TRBV9 combines with J gene TRBJ1-2; the D is unclear. Between the trimmed V and J ends, which lost 3 bases and 2 bases, there was a span of 14 bases. The V gene's germline CDR1 is SGDLS and CDR2 YYNGEE. This CDR3 has 15 amino acids. The CDR3 loop reads CASSATTVWNYGYTF. The CDR3 DNA follows: TGTGCCAGCAGCGCCACCACAGTTTGGAACTATGGCTACACCTTC.

In this sample, this clone turned up a few times. This chain links TRBV7-2 with TRBJ2-7; 9 bases are shared with TRBD1. CDR1 is SGHTA and CDR2 is FQGNSA in the germline V gene. The CDR3 sequence is 14 residues long. Unmatched junction bases numbered 8, after V lost 0 bases and J lost 11 bases. The CDR3 loop is CASSLAGTGRIEYF. Written as DNA, the CDR3 is TGTGCCAGCAGCTTAGCGGGGACAGGGCGGATTGAGTACTTC.

This chain connects TRBV2 to TRBJ1-2; 8 bases fit TRBD1. This CDR3 has 12 amino acids. With 10 bases clipped from V and 4 bases from J, the junction kept 5 bases outside the gene matches. Per the germline V gene, CDR1 is SNHLY and CDR2 is FYNNEI. This CDR3 reads CATVGTGYGYTF. The CDR3 bases are TGTGCCACGGTAGGGACAGGCTATGGCTACACCTTC. The entire variable domain, with the rest obtained from reference TRBV2 and TRBJ1-2, is as follows: EPEVTQTPSHQVTQMGQEVILRCVPISNHLYFYWYRQILGQKVEFLVSFYNNEISEKSEIFDDQFSVERPDGSNFTLKIRSTKLEDSAMYFCATVGTGYGYTFGSGTRLTVV.

The chain recombines TRBV28 with TRBJ2-7; 9 bases agree with TRBD1. The J segment lost 7 bases and the V segment lost 6 bases, leaving 10 bases of the junction unmatched. Per germline, CDR1 MDHEN and CDR2 SYDVKM. This CDR3 is 14 amino acids long. For the CDR3, the DNA is TGTGCCAGCAGAACAGGGGGCATAAGGGATGAGCAGTACTTC. Its translation: CASRTGGIRDEQYF.

V is TRBV2 and J is TRBJ1-3; weak D call: TRBD1 (5 bases). The CDR3 spans 17 residues. Trimming pared 6 bases from V and 0 bases from J, leaving 18 bases between. The germline CDR1 and CDR2 sequences are SNHLY and FYNNEI. CDR3 protein: CASRRDFRASSGNTIYF. The CDR3 DNA follows: TGTGCCAGCAGGAGGGACTTTAGAGCGAGCTCTGGAAACACCATATATTTT. Variable domain in full (rest from reference TRBV2 and TRBJ1-3): EPEVTQTPSHQVTQMGQEVILRCVPISNHLYFYWYRQILGQKVEFLVSFYNNEISEKSEIFDDQFSVERPDGSNFTLKIRSTKLEDSAMYFCASRRDFRASSGNTIYFGEGSWLTVV.

The J gene is TRBJ2-7, the V gene TRBV28; 7 nucleotides line up with TRBD1. Trimming at V came to 4 bases and at J to 0 bases, leaving 6 bases not matched to a gene. CDR1 and CDR2 from the germline V gene are MDHEN and SYDVKM. The CDR3 contains 15 residues. Here the CDR3 DNA reads TGTGCCAGCAGTTCGTTCCGGGACAGCTCCTACGAGCAGTACTTC. Residues: CASSSFRDSSYEQYF.

The CDR3 here is CATSPMAGKTTNEKLFF. Written as DNA, the CDR3 is TGTGCCACCAGCCCGATGGCAGGGAAAACAACTAATGAAAAACTGTTTTTT. V is TRBV15 and J is TRBJ1-4; maybe TRBD1 (5 bases). The V and J ends lost 5 bases and 0 bases respectively, with 16 bases between them. CDR3 length: 17 residues. The V gene's germline CDR1 is LNHNV and CDR2 YYDKDF (reference sequence).

The chain employs TRBV27 and TRBJ2-7; TRBD1 aligns across 10 bases. The CDR3 runs 15 residues. Germline V gene sequence: CDR1 MNHEY, CDR2 SMNVEV (reference sequence). The ends lost 5 bases at V and 1 base at J; junction bases unmatched: 5. The CDR3 nucleotides are TGTGCCAGCAGTACGTGGGACAGGGGATCCTACGAGCAGTACTTC. Protein product: CASSTWDRGSYEQYF.

V gene TRBV7-3 combines with J gene TRBJ2-5; 9 bases map to TRBD2. The V and J ends lost 3 bases and 0 bases, in that order; junction bases with no gene match: 8. Germline V gene sequence: CDR1 SGHTA, CDR2 FQGTGA. The CDR3 runs 17 residues. In nucleotides, the CDR3 is TGTGCCAGCAGCTTGGGACTAGCTAACCAATACCAAGAGACCCAGTACTTC. As protein: CASSLGLANQYQETQYF. The full variable domain, its missing parts supplied by reference TRBV7-3 and TRBJ2-5, is GAGVSQTPSNKVTEKGKYVELRCDPISGHTALYWYRQSLGQGPEFLIYFQGTGAADDSGLPNDRFFAVRPEGSVSTLKIQRTERGDSAVYLCASSLGLANQYQETQYFGPGTRLLVL.

This sequence joins TRBV7-9 and TRBJ2-7; 9 nucleotides agree with TRBD1. The CDR3 totals 14 residues. In germline, CDR1 is SEHNR, CDR2 FQNEAQ (reference sequence). V lost 5 bases and J lost 3; bases outside the gene matches: 5. In DNA form, the CDR3 reads TGTGCCAGCAGCCTGACAGGGGGAGGCTACGAGCAGTACTTC. As protein: CASSLTGGGYEQYF.

The chain recombines TRBV24-1 with TRBJ1-1, with D perhaps matching TRBD1 (6 bases). V was pared by 7 bases and J by 6 bases, with 14 bases between. The CDR3 is 13 residues long. CDR1 is KGHDR and CDR2 is SFDVKD in the germline V gene. The CDR3 DNA reads as TGTGCCACCAGGGCAGGGGAACCCGCTGAAGCTTTCTTT. The encoded protein is CATRAGEPAEAFF.

This sequence joins TRBV29-1 and TRBJ1-3, with D hard to call. Germline CDR1 is SQVTM and CDR2 is ANQGSEA. V was pared by 8 bases and J by 7 bases, with 15 bases between. The CDR3 covers 12 residues. CDR3 DNA sequence: TGCAGCTTCCGGTCCGAGCTCAACACCATATATTTT. Translating it yields CSFRSELNTIYF. The variable domain in full, completed from reference TRBV29-1 and TRBJ1-3, reads SAVISQKPSRDICQRGTSLTIQCQVDSQVTMMFWYRQQPGQSLTLIATANQGSEATYESGFVIDKFPISRPNLTFSTLTVSNMSPEDSSIYLCSFRSELNTIYFGEGSWLTVV.

The V call is TRBV5-1, the J call TRBJ2-7; 9 nucleotides agree with TRBD1. The CDR3 length is 17 residues. The V segment lost 0 bases and the J segment 6 bases; nucleotides outside the gene matches: 13. The germline V gene encodes CDR1 SGHRS and CDR2 YFSETQ. The CDR3 bases are TGCGCCAGCAGCTTGGCCCTACAGGGGGCGCTTCTGGGCGAGCAGTACTTC. It translates to CASSLALQGALLGEQYF.

This chain connects TRBV5-1 to TRBJ2-7, with D hard to call. CDR1 SGHRS and CDR2 YFSETQ come from the germline V gene. The CDR3 loop spans 13 amino acids. Trimming removed 4 bases from V and 0 bases from J, with 8 bases in between. CDR3 sequence (DNA): TGCGCCAGCAGCCCGTCCGTCTCCTACGAGCAGTACTTC. Amino acids: CASSPSVSYEQYF.

Concerning this clone itself: The sample carries other DNA sequences with the same CDR3. The chain combines TRBV21-1 with TRBJ1-2; no DNA check was done on the table's D call, TRBD1. TRBV21-1 is annotated as a pseudogene. This CDR3 region has 10 residues. The CDR3 spells CASDRPGYTF. The CDR3 DNA reads TGTGCCAGTGACAGGCCCGGCTACACCTTC.

The chain has TRBV5-1 and TRBJ2-2; no clear D gene. Trimming took 7 bases from V and 7 from J, leaving 17 bases between them. Germline loops: CDR1 SGHRS, CDR2 YFSETQ. CDR3 length equals 14 residues. The CDR3 region has the DNA TGCGCCAGCCGCTCTCCCAGTGGCCGCGGGGAGCTGTTTTTT. It translates to CASRSPSGRGELFF.

The sample holds one count of this clone. The gene calls are TRBV19 and TRBJ1-4, with TRBD1 as a possible D gene (6 bases). Trimming removed 6 bases at V and 8 bases at J, with 22 bases between. Germline assignment: CDR1 LNHDA and CDR2 SQIVND (reference sequence). The CDR3 is 16 residues long. CDR3 nucleotide sequence: TGTGCCAGTAGCCTTGCTTGGGGCAGGGGAGGGGAAAAACTGTTTTTT. It is translated as CASSLAWGRGGEKLFF. The full variable domain, with the rest looked up from reference TRBV19 and TRBJ1-4, is DGGITQSPKYLFRKEGQNVTLSCEQNLNHDAMYWYRQDPGQGLRLIYYSQIVNDFQKGDIAEGYSVSREKKESFPLTVTSAQKNPTAFYLCASSLAWGRGGEKLFFGSGTQLSVL.

The chain is built from TRBV20-1 and TRBJ2-7, with TRBD2 matching over 9 bases. The length of the CDR3 is 14 residues. Germline CDR1 DFQATT, CDR2 SNEGSKA (reference sequence). Trimming cost V 3 bases and J 5 bases; bases outside gene matches: 8. The chain's CDR3 is CSASSGRGSDEQYF. CDR3 sequence (DNA): TGCAGTGCTAGTAGCGGGAGAGGTAGTGACGAGCAGTACTTC.

This clone has just one count. The CDR3 DNA reads TGTGCCAGCTCACCACCCGGGACAGGGAGGAATCAGCCCCAGCATTTT. Encoded protein: CASSPPGTGRNQPQHF. This chain uses TRBV18 with TRBJ1-5, with 9 bases lining up with TRBD1. The CDR3 spans 16 residues. With V trimmed by 0 bases and J by 4 bases, 4 bases remained unmatched. The germline V gene has CDR1 KGHSH and CDR2 LQKENI.

The chain carries TRBV30 and TRBJ2-7; no clear D gene. V dropped 4 bases and J dropped 0 bases, with 7 bases sitting between them. The CDR3 length is 12 residues. Germline V lookup: CDR1 GTSNPN, CDR2 SVGIG (reference sequence). CDR3 amino acids: CAWTTDSYEQYF. The CDR3 DNA is TGTGCCTGGACAACAGACTCCTACGAGCAGTACTTC.

This clone was seen once. The CDR3: CASSTGQGDTQYF. The CDR3 DNA is TGTGCCAGCAGTACGGGACAGGGAGATACGCAGTATTTT. The chain is built from TRBV12-3 or TRBV12-4 and TRBJ2-3, with TRBD1 matching 9 bases. Trimming at V came to 5 bases and at J to 5 bases, leaving 2 bases not matched to a gene. CDR3 length equals 13 residues.

This clone was recorded only once. This chain joins TRBV28 and TRBJ2-1; D remains ambiguous. From germline, CDR1 is MDHEN and CDR2 SYDVKM. This CDR3 region has 14 residues. V lost 6 bases to trimming and J lost 13 bases, with 22 bases between them. The CDR3 bases are TGTGCCAGCAGCCTCTTGAAAGTTACTTCACCTCAGTTCTTC. It codes for CASSLLKVTSPQFF.

The chain carries TRBV19 and TRBJ2-1, with 9 bases that match TRBD2. The trim removed 9 bases at V and 6 bases at J, leaving 9 bases unmatched. Germline V lookup: CDR1 LNHDA, CDR2 SQIVND (reference sequence). The CDR3 runs 14 residues. The CDR3 region is CASYSGRTGNEQFF. In DNA, the CDR3 is TGTGCCAGCTATAGCGGGAGAACGGGCAATGAGCAGTTCTTC.

J is TRBJ1-2 and V is TRBV28, with TRBD1 matching 9 bases. In germline, CDR1 is MDHEN, CDR2 SYDVKM. The CDR3 runs to 14 residues. Unmatched junction bases numbered 10, after V lost 6 bases and J lost 8 bases. CDR3 coding DNA: TGTGCCAGCAGCACCACAGGGGGCGTAGGAGGCTACACCTTC. Translation gives CASSTTGGVGGYTF.

The chain is built from TRBV3-1 (or the pseudogene TRBV3-2) and TRBJ1-6; D is uncertain. V gave up 0 bases and J gave up 10 bases, with 10 bases separating them. Germline V gives CDR1 LGHDT, CDR2 YNNKEL (reference sequence). The CDR3 has 14 residues. The CDR3 region has the DNA TGTGCCAGCAGCCAAGATCTTCTATTATCACCCCTCCACTTT. This translates into CASSQDLLLSPLHF.

The V and J genes are TRBV3-1 (or the pseudogene TRBV3-2) and TRBJ1-1; D not resolved. Germline V gene sequence: CDR1 LGHDT, CDR2 YNNKEL (reference sequence). V was trimmed by 4 bases and J by 3 bases, leaving 3 bases between them. This CDR3 comprises 11 residues. CDR3 residues: CASSLYTEAFF. CDR3 DNA: TGTGCCAGCAGCCTATACACTGAAGCTTTCTTT.

V usage is TRBV3-1 (or the pseudogene TRBV3-2) and J usage is TRBJ2-3, with 10 bases aligning to TRBD2. Germline V CDR1 and CDR2: LGHDT, YNNKEL (reference sequence). The V and J ends lost 3 bases and 6 bases, in that order; junction bases with no gene match: 9. The length of the CDR3 is 16 residues. The CDR3 loop is CASSHVGLAEGDTQYF. Here the CDR3 DNA reads TGTGCCAGCAGCCATGTAGGACTAGCGGAGGGGGATACGCAGTATTTT.